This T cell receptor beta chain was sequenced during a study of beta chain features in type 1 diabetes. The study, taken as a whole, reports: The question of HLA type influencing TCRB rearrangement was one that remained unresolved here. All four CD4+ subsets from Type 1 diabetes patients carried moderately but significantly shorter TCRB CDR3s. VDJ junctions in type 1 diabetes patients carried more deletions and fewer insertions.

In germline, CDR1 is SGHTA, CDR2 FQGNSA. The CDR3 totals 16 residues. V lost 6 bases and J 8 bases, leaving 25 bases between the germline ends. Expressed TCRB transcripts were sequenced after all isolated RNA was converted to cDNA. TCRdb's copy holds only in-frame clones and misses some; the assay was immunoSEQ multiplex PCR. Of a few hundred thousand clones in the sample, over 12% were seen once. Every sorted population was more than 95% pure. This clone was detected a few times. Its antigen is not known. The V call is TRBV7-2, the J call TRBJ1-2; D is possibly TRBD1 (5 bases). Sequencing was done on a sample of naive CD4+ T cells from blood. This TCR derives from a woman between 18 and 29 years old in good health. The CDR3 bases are TGTGCCAGCAGTGGAGGCGGGGGAATACGGGGTTTGGGCTACACCTTC. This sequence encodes CASSGGGGIRGLGYTF.